The clone carrying this TCR beta chain was found many times. The data derive from a study of neurological immune-mediated disorders. TCRdb reprocessed the 5' RACE reads with MiXCR, giving one entry per CDR3 protein. The data contain roughly 36,000 distinct CDR3 sequences, 7% to 8.5% of them singletons. This CDR3 region has 14 residues. Germline V gives CDR1 DFQATT, CDR2 SNEGSKA (reference sequence). J lost 6 bases, V lost 6 bases, and 3 bases had no gene match. V and J are TRBV20-1 and TRBJ2-1, with 15 bases that match TRBD2. This clonotype was obtained from a man aged 45-65 years in good health. The source material was CD4+ T cells from blood. CDR3 amino acids: CSAGTSGRPNEQFF. In DNA, the CDR3 is TGCAGTGCAGGGACTAGCGGGAGGCCCAATGAGCAGTTCTTC.